A single sample gave rise to the 32 T cell receptor beta chains below, sequenced in a study of blood T cells in healthy people across ages. Then a second PCR, running roughly 7 to 11 cycles, was carried out with a sample-barcoded 5' primer and a J-beta primer mix. TCRdb redid the calling of the 5' RACE reads with MiXCR, one entry per CDR3 protein. Of approximately 690,000 distinct CDR3 sequences in the sample, approximately 59% were seen once. Sequencing was performed on blood. Receptors were obtained from a man in his sixties in good health.

The CDR3 protein is CASSLVTVRDGPQHF. CDR3 in DNA: TGTGCCAGCAGTTTAGTAACAGTAAGAGATGGGCCCCAGCATTTT. The V gene is TRBV28, the J gene TRBJ1-5, with D unresolved. The ends were cut back, 2 bases at V and 9 bases at J, with 17 bases in the middle. Germline V gene lookup returns CDR1 MDHEN and CDR2 SYDVKM. The CDR3 sequence is 15 residues long.

The CDR3 DNA reads TGTGCCAGCAGTGTCGACAGGGGCGCATACGAGCAGTACTTC. It translates to CASSVDRGAYEQYF. V gene TRBV2 combines with J gene TRBJ2-7, with TRBD1 matching over 8 bases. The trim removed 4 bases at V and 4 bases at J, leaving 6 bases unmatched. Germline lookup yields CDR1 SNHLY and CDR2 FYNNEI. This CDR3 is built from 14 residues.

The rearrangement joins TRBV7-2 to TRBJ2-5; D call uncertain. The V gene lost 2 bases and the J gene lost 3 bases, with 13 bases spanning the gap. Germline loops: CDR1 SGHTA, CDR2 FQGNSA. The CDR3 is 15 amino acids. CDR3 nucleotide sequence: TGTGCCAGCAGCTTAATGGCGATGAGCGAAGAGACCCAGTACTTC. Residues: CASSLMAMSEETQYF.

The DNA for the CDR3 is TGTGCCAGCAGTTTCGGCCTGGTGGCAGATACGCAGTATTTT. It is translated as CASSFGLVADTQYF. The rearrangement links TRBV28 to TRBJ2-3; D is unresolved. The CDR3 spans 14 residues. Germline values: CDR1 MDHEN, CDR2 SYDVKM. Trimming pared 3 bases from V and 4 bases from J, leaving 11 bases between.

The genes are TRBV28 and TRBJ2-3, with 9 nucleotides matching TRBD2. V shed 3 bases, J shed 0 bases, and the junction held 4 bases outside the gene matches. The CDR3 runs to 16 residues. In germline, CDR1 is MDHEN, CDR2 SYDVKM. CDR3 bases: TGTGCCAGCAGTTTGACTAGCGGACCTAGCACAGATACGCAGTATTTT. Amino acid sequence: CASSLTSGPSTDTQYF. Supplemented by reference TRBV28 and TRBJ2-3, the full variable domain reads DVKVTQSSRYLVKRTGEKVFLECVQDMDHENMFWYRQDPGLGLRLIYFSYDVKMKEKGDIPEGYSVSREKKERFSLILESASTNQTSMYLCASSLTSGPSTDTQYFGPGTRLTVL.

The chain couples TRBV5-1 to TRBJ2-1; D possibly corresponds to TRBD2 (6 bases). Germline CDR1 and CDR2: SGHRS and YFSETQ. The length of the CDR3 is 14 residues. V was cut by 3 bases and J by 4 bases, with 11 bases left in between. Here the CDR3 DNA reads TGCGCCAGCAGCTCGGAGGGTCCTTACAATGAGCAGTTCTTC. Translated: CASSSEGPYNEQFF.

This sequence joins TRBV5-1 and TRBJ2-5; 8 bases map to TRBD1. V trimming: 2 bases; J trimming: 11 bases; junction bases outside the gene matches: 11. The CDR3 extends over 14 amino acids. CDR1 and CDR2 from the germline V gene are SGHRS and YFSETQ. The CDR3 DNA reads TGCGCCAGCAGCTTTACAGGGGGACGGAATGAGCAGTACTTC. It codes for CASSFTGGRNEQYF.

The V and J genes are TRBV20-1 and TRBJ2-1; D not certain. Germline CDR1 and CDR2: DFQATT and SNEGSKA (reference sequence). This CDR3 spans 11 amino acids. The V end lost 6 bases, the J end lost 2 bases, and 5 bases lay between the germline ends. The chain's CDR3 is CSAGPYNEQFF. CDR3 nucleotides: TGCAGTGCAGGCCCCTACAATGAGCAGTTCTTC.

V usage is TRBV14 and J usage is TRBJ1-2; the match to TRBD1 covers 8 bases. The germline gives CDR1 SGHDN, CDR2 FVKESK. The trim removed 1 base at V and 7 bases at J, leaving 8 bases unmatched. The CDR3 loop spans 15 amino acids. CDR3 in amino acids: CASSQGARGLRGYTF. CDR3 sequence (DNA): TGTGCCAGCAGCCAAGGCGCCAGGGGGCTGCGTGGCTACACCTTC. Using reference TRBV14 and TRBJ1-2 for the parts outside the CDR3, the full variable domain is EAGVTQFPSHSVIEKGQTVTLRCDPISGHDNLYWYRRVMGKEIKFLLHFVKESKQDESGMPNNRFLAERTGGTYSTLKVQPAELEDSGVYFCASSQGARGLRGYTFGSGTRLTVV.

This rearrangement joins TRBV4-1 to TRBJ1-2; 7 positions agree with TRBD1. With 3 bases clipped from V and 3 bases from J, the junction kept 7 bases outside the gene matches. This CDR3 comprises 15 residues. In germline, CDR1 is MGHRA, CDR2 YSYEKL. In DNA, the CDR3 is TGCGCCAGCAGCCACCCGGGACAGACTTACTATGGCTACACCTTC. Protein: CASSHPGQTYYGYTF.

The chain links TRBV5-1 to TRBJ1-2, with 8 bases matching TRBD1. The germline V gene encodes CDR1 SGHRS and CDR2 YFSETQ. The CDR3 loop spans 16 amino acids. The V segment lost 0 bases and the J segment 2 bases; nucleotides outside the gene matches: 6. Here the CDR3 reads CASSLEAGGANYGYTF. The DNA of the CDR3 is TGCGCCAGCAGCTTGGAGGCAGGGGGCGCAAACTATGGCTACACCTTC.

The table lists this clonotype with a count of one. The chain recombines TRBV7-2 with TRBJ2-3, with 8 bases lining up with TRBD2. V lost 1 base, J lost 6 bases, and 6 bases stayed unmatched. The CDR3 length is 15 residues. CDR1 and CDR2 (germline): SGHTA, FQGNSA. The CDR3 is CASSLVTLAGDTQYF. In DNA, the CDR3 is TGTGCCAGCAGCTTAGTAACCCTAGCGGGCGATACGCAGTATTTT. Drawing the rest from reference TRBV7-2 and TRBJ2-3, the complete variable domain is GAGVSQSPSNKVTEKGKDVELRCDPISGHTALYWYRQSLGQGLEFLIYFQGNSAPDKSGLPSDRFSAERTGGSVSTLTIQRTQQEDSAVYLCASSLVTLAGDTQYFGPGTRLTVL.

The chain is built from TRBV7-2 and TRBJ2-1; 11 bases agree with TRBD2. Germline V gene data show CDR1 as SGHTA and CDR2 as FQGNSA. This CDR3 region has 16 residues. Trimming took 2 bases from V and 7 from J; bases not matched to a gene: 7. For the CDR3, the DNA is TGTGCCAGCAGCTTAACTTTAGCGGGGGGGATTAATGAGCAGTTCTTC. Its translation is CASSLTLAGGINEQFF.

The table lists this clonotype with a count of one. The CDR3 DNA is TGTGCCAGCAGTGTACCTCCGCCATACAATGAGCAGTTCTTC. This gives the protein CASSVPPPYNEQFF. The gene calls are TRBV14 and TRBJ2-1; D is ambiguous. This CDR3 spans 14 amino acids. The germline V and J ends were trimmed by 6 bases and 4 bases, with 13 bases remaining between them. From germline, CDR1 is SGHDN and CDR2 FVKESK.

The chain recombines TRBV3-1 with TRBJ2-4; D perhaps matches TRBD1 (6 bases). V was trimmed by 1 base and J by 0 bases, leaving 16 bases between them. The CDR3 spans 18 residues. Germline assignment: CDR1 LGHDT and CDR2 YNNKEL (reference sequence). CDR3 DNA sequence: TGTGCCAGCAGCCAAGCCCTGACAGGAGACCTAGCCAAAAACATTCAGTACTTC. Protein product: CASSQALTGDLAKNIQYF. Together with reference TRBV3-1 and TRBJ2-4, the CDR3 gives the full variable domain: DTAVSQTPKYLVTQMGNDKSIKCEQNLGHDTMYWYKQDSKKFLKIMFSYNNKELIINETVPNRFSPKSPDKAHLNLHINSLELGDSAVYFCASSQALTGDLAKNIQYFGAGTRLSVL.

The chain joins TRBV20-1 to TRBJ1-1; 8 bases align to TRBD1. V shed 2 bases, J shed 4 bases, and the junction held 6 bases outside the gene matches. Germline assignment: CDR1 DFQATT and CDR2 SNEGSKA (reference sequence). The CDR3 spans 14 residues. CDR3 amino acids: CSARQGARGTEAFF. The CDR3 DNA reads TGCAGTGCTAGACAGGGGGCGCGGGGCACTGAAGCTTTCTTT.

V usage is TRBV3-1 and J usage is TRBJ2-6; perhaps D is TRBD1 or TRBD2 (5 bases each). The CDR3 totals 14 residues. V dropped 4 bases and J dropped 4 bases, with 8 bases sitting between them. CDR1 and CDR2 (germline): LGHDT, YNNKEL (reference sequence). The CDR3 DNA reads TGTGCCAGCAGCCGGGGGTGGGGGGCCAACGTCCTGACTTTC. It translates to CASSRGWGANVLTF.

This rearrangement joins TRBV7-2 to TRBJ1-1; D is unresolved. CDR3 size: 14 residues. V lost 7 bases, J lost 0 bases, and 12 bases lay in between. Germline values: CDR1 SGHTA, CDR2 FQGNSA. CDR3 protein: CASKSPGMNTEAFF. For the CDR3, the DNA is TGTGCCAGCAAGTCCCCTGGCATGAACACTGAAGCTTTCTTT.

The gene calls are TRBV7-2 and TRBJ2-5; 7 nucleotides agree with TRBD1. Germline V gene lookup returns CDR1 SGHTA and CDR2 FQGNSA. This CDR3 contains 13 residues. After removal of 8 bases from V and 4 bases from J, the junction contained 7 bases not matched to a gene. CDR3 sequence: CASQQGPTETQYF. The CDR3 nucleotides are TGTGCCAGCCAACAGGGGCCCACAGAGACCCAGTACTTC. The whole variable domain, filled in from reference TRBV7-2 and TRBJ2-5, reads GAGVSQSPSNKVTEKGKDVELRCDPISGHTALYWYRQSLGQGLEFLIYFQGNSAPDKSGLPSDRFSAERTGGSVSTLTIQRTQQEDSAVYLCASQQGPTETQYFGPGTRLLVL.

V and J are TRBV7-9 and TRBJ2-1, with TRBD1 identical over 8 bases. V gave up 4 bases and J gave up 5 bases; unmatched junction bases: 1. The CDR3 contains 13 residues. CDR1 is SEHNR and CDR2 is FQNEAQ in the germline V gene (reference sequence). The DNA for the CDR3 is TGTGCCAGCAGCTGGACAGGGAACAATGAGCAGTTCTTC. This encodes CASSWTGNNEQFF.

The gene calls are TRBV4-1 and TRBJ2-7; 8 bases are a match to TRBD1. From germline, CDR1 is MGHRA and CDR2 YSYEKL. The CDR3 sequence is 16 residues long. The V gene end was trimmed by 1 base and the J gene end by 2 bases; junction bases not matched to a gene: 7. In DNA form, the CDR3 reads TGCGCCAGCAGCCAAGCTCCCGGACAGGGAGCCTACGAGCAGTACTTC. It specifies CASSQAPGQGAYEQYF.

This chain connects TRBV4-2 to TRBJ2-3; 8 nucleotides line up with TRBD2. V was clipped by 4 bases and J by 2 bases; unmatched bases: 11. Germline lookup yields CDR1 LGHNA and CDR2 YNFKEQ. This CDR3 contains 17 residues. CDR3 coding DNA: TGTGCCAGCAGCCGAGAGTGGGCTAGCGGGTACACAGATACGCAGTATTTT. Amino acid sequence: CASSREWASGYTDTQYF.

This chain uses TRBV14 with TRBJ2-1, with 9 positions matching TRBD2. With V trimmed by 0 bases and J by 0 bases, 9 bases remained unmatched. The germline V gene encodes CDR1 SGHDN and CDR2 FVKESK. This CDR3 is 19 amino acids long. Here the CDR3 DNA reads TGTGCCAGCAGCCAAGATTGGGGACTAGCCGAAAGCTCCTACAATGAGCAGTTCTTC. As protein: CASSQDWGLAESSYNEQFF.

The chain combines TRBV4-2 with TRBJ2-2; 11 bases agree with TRBD2. The V segment lost 4 bases and the J segment 2 bases; nucleotides outside the gene matches: 3. The CDR3 is 16 residues long. From germline, CDR1 is LGHNA and CDR2 YNFKEQ. The CDR3, as DNA: TGTGCCAGCAGCCCCCGACTAGCGGGAAACACCGGGGAGCTGTTTTTT. Residues: CASSPRLAGNTGELFF.

This chain joins TRBV25-1 and TRBJ2-1; 11 nucleotides match TRBD2. CDR3 length equals 16 residues. V dropped 5 bases and J dropped 3; count of bases not matched to a gene: 6. CDR1 MGHDK and CDR2 SYGVNS come from the germline V gene. CDR3 amino acids: CASSKSSGGFYNEQFF. CDR3 coding DNA: TGTGCCAGCAGTAAATCTAGCGGGGGGTTCTACAATGAGCAGTTCTTC.

The J gene is TRBJ2-1, the V gene TRBV5-1; D not resolved. This CDR3 is built from 14 residues. Trimming pared 3 bases from V and 5 bases from J, leaving 12 bases between. The germline gives CDR1 SGHRS, CDR2 YFSETQ. CDR3 coding DNA: TGCGCCAGCAGCTCAAATCCGGGTGACAATGAGCAGTTCTTC. Its protein is CASSSNPGDNEQFF. The entire variable domain, with the rest obtained from reference TRBV5-1 and TRBJ2-1, is as follows: KAGVTQTPRYLIKTRGQQVTLSCSPISGHRSVSWYQQTPGQGLQFLFEYFSETQRNKGNFPGRFSGRQFSNSRSEMNVSTLELGDSALYLCASSSNPGDNEQFFGPGTRLTVL.

This clonotype was picked up a small number of times. V usage is TRBV21-1 and J usage is TRBJ2-3. TRBV21-1 is a pseudogene. CDR3 length: 17 residues. The CDR3 coding sequence is TGTGCCAGCAGTTCAAAATGGGTGCGGAGCAGCACAGATACGCAGTATTTT. It codes for CASSSKWVRSSTDTQYF.

This chain uses TRBV20-1 with TRBJ2-4; TRBD1 matches 10 bases. The end of the DNA fits TRBJ2-7 better, so the J call may be wrong. This CDR3 region has 16 residues. Germline CDR1 DFQATT, CDR2 SNEGSKA (reference sequence). CDR3: CSAGLPGQGSNYEQYF. The DNA of the CDR3 is TGCAGTGCTGGACTACCGGGACAGGGGTCCAACTACGAGCAGTACTTC.

The V and J genes are TRBV5-5 and TRBJ1-2; 9 positions agree with TRBD1. The germline CDR1 and CDR2 sequences are SGHKS and YYEKEE (reference sequence). CDR3 length: 14 amino acids. Trimming cost V 0 bases and J 7 bases; bases outside gene matches: 4. The CDR3 loop reads CASSLGDRVAGYTF. The CDR3 region has the DNA TGTGCCAGCAGCTTGGGGGACAGGGTCGCTGGCTACACCTTC.

V is TRBV7-9 and J is TRBJ1-1; a weak D match, TRBD1 (6 bases). The CDR3 has 13 amino acids. Trimming pared 5 bases from V and 4 bases from J, leaving 11 bases between. Germline V gene sequence: CDR1 SEHNR, CDR2 FQNEAQ (reference sequence). DNA for the CDR3: TGTGCCAGCAGCGTAGGGGGGGCCACTGAAGCTTTCTTT. Encoded protein: CASSVGGATEAFF. The complete variable domain, with remaining parts taken from reference TRBV7-9 and TRBJ1-1, reads DTGVSQNPRHKITKRGQNVTFRCDPISEHNRLYWYRQTLGQGPEFLTYFQNEAQLEKSRLLSDRFSAERPKGSFSTLEIQRTEQGDSAMYLCASSVGGATEAFFGQGTRLTVV.

In its sample, this clonotype was seen a few times. V usage is TRBV12-5 and J usage is TRBJ2-6; tentative D call: TRBD1 (5 bases). Germline V gene sequence: CDR1 LGHNT, CDR2 FRNRAP. Trimming removed 9 bases from V and 0 bases from J, with 12 bases in between. This CDR3 comprises 15 residues. As DNA, the CDR3 is TGTGCTAGCCAGGGTTTTAGCTCTGGGGCCAACGTCCTGACTTTC. This encodes CASQGFSSGANVLTF.

This clonotype has a handful of counts. The V call is TRBV4-1, the J call TRBJ1-5; D may be TRBD1 (5 bases). The CDR3 extends over 15 amino acids. Trimming removed 3 bases at V and 5 bases at J, with 14 bases between. Looked up from germline, CDR1 is MGHRA and CDR2 is YSYEKL. The CDR3 loop reads CASSQMWGGDQPQHF. The CDR3 DNA is TGCGCCAGCAGCCAGATGTGGGGAGGGGATCAGCCCCAGCATTTT.